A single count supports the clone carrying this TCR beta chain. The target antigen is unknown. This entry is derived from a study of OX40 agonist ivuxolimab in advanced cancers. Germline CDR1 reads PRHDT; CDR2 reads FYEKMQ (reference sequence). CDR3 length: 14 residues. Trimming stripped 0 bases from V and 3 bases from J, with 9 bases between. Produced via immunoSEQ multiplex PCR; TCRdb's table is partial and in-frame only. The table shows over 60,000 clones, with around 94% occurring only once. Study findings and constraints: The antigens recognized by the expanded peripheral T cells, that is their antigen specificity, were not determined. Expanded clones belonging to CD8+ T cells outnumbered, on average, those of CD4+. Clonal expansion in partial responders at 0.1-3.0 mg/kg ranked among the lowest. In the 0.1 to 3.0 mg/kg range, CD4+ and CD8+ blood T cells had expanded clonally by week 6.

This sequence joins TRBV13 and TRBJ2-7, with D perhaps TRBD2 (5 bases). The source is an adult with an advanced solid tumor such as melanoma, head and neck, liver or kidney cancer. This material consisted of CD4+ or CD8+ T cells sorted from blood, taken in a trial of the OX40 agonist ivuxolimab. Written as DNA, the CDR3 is TGTGCCAGCAGCTTAGGTAGGAGGAACTACGAGCAGTACTTC. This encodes CASSLGRRNYEQYF.